Below are 4 T cell receptor beta chains sequenced from a single sample in a study of neoadjuvant anti-PD-1 for oral cavity cancer. Time point meaning: after neoadjuvant nivolumab, at surgical resection. Produced via immunoSEQ multiplex PCR; TCRdb's table is partial and in-frame only. The table has around 7,800 clones, 60% to 80% seen once; the top ten hold just over 3%. The input for sequencing was PBMCs, taken after nivolumab (anti-PD-1) treatment. These receptors originate from a person aged 35 to 85 with oral cavity squamous cell carcinoma.

This chain joins TRBV5-6 and TRBJ2-5; D is possibly TRBD1 or TRBD2 (5 bases each). The CDR3 covers 13 residues. Germline V CDR1 and CDR2: SGHDT, YYEEEE. V was clipped by 1 base and J by 3 bases, with 7 bases between them. CDR3 in DNA: TGTGCCAGCAGCTTGATGGGGGAAGAGACCCAGTACTTC. This gives the protein CASSLMGEETQYF.

The genes are TRBV10-1 and TRBJ1-1; the D is unclear. V was pared by 8 bases and J by 1 base, with 11 bases between. The CDR3 covers 13 residues. Germline lookup yields CDR1 WNHNN and CDR2 SYGVQD (reference sequence). The CDR3: CASSWQKNTEAFF. The CDR3 nucleotides read TGCGCCAGCTCTTGGCAGAAGAACACTGAAGCTTTCTTT.

The chain has TRBV6-1 and TRBJ2-3, with 10 positions matching TRBD2. Looked up from germline, CDR1 is MNHNS and CDR2 is SASEGT. The CDR3 sequence is 14 residues long. Trimming cost V 2 bases and J 6 bases; bases outside gene matches: 2. The CDR3 here is CASSELAGADTQYF. DNA for the CDR3: TGTGCCAGCAGTGAACTAGCGGGGGCGGATACGCAGTATTTT.

The V and J genes are TRBV6-6 and TRBJ1-1; the D is unclear. The ends were cut back, 2 bases at V and 1 base at J, with 8 bases in the middle. The CDR3 covers 14 residues. Germline V gene data show CDR1 as MNHNY and CDR2 as SVGAGI (reference sequence). The CDR3 coding sequence is TGTGCCAGCAGTTACGTATGGGGGAACACTGAAGCTTTCTTT. Amino acids: CASSYVWGNTEAFF.